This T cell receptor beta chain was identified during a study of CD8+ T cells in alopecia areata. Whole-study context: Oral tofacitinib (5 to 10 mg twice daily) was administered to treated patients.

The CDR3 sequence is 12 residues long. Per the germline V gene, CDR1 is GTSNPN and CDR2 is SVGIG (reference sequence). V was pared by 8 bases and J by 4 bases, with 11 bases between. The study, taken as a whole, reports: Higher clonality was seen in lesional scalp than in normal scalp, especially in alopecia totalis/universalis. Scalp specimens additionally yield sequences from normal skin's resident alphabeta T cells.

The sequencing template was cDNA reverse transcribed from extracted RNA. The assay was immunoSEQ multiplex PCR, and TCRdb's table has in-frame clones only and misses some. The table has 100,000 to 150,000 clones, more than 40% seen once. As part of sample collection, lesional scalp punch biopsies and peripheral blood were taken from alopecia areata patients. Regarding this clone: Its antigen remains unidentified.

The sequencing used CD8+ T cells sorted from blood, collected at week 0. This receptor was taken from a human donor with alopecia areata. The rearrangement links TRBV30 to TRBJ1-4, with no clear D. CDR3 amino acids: CATDIGNEKLFF. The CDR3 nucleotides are TGTGCCACTGATATCGGTAATGAAAAACTGTTTTTT.